The source of this T cell receptor beta chain is a study of blood T cell repertoires in COVID-19. Across the whole study: Sample material is recorded as cDNA or gDNA derived from T cells, B-cell-depleted T cells, or PBMCs.

Per the authors' pipeline: The authors estimated nucleated cell counts from reference gene primer amplification. Clones were sequenced by immunoSEQ multiplex PCR, and TCRdb holds only the in-frame ones, with some missing. The V and J calls and clone size were taken over from that table, and D and trimming were inferred from the DNA. This sample has 150,000 to 200,000 clones, with roughly 80% found just once. Participants were aged about 18 to 100 years from 24 US areas. Individuals in the exposed group had encountered a COVID-19 case within 2 weeks preceding study entry. V lost 6 bases, J lost 4 bases, and 12 bases lay in between. The CDR3 loop spans 13 amino acids. Germline V lookup: CDR1 MDHEN, CDR2 SYDVKM.

The sequence derives from a man between 60 and 70 years old who had been exposed to COVID-19. The chain joins TRBV28 to TRBJ1-2, with a possible D match to TRBD1 (5 bases). The specimen was PBMCs or T cells enriched from blood (not recorded which). CDR3 residues: CASRYDSFYGYTF. The CDR3 nucleotides are TGTGCCAGCAGATATGACAGTTTCTATGGCTACACCTTC.